These 5 T cell receptor beta chains share one sample of origin, sequenced in a study of identical twins. TCRdb re-called the 5' RACE reads through MiXCR, storing one row per CDR3 protein. The table includes 1.5 million to 2 million distinct CDR3 sequences, roughly 35% detected once. Sequencing was carried out using cord blood. All receptors come from a newborn girl in good health.

The chain carries TRBV28 and TRBJ1-1, with TRBD1 identical over 8 bases. This CDR3 comprises 15 residues. V lost 1 base to trimming and J lost 1 base; unmatched junction nucleotides: 2. Germline CDR1 reads MDHEN; CDR2 reads SYDVKM. The CDR3 region is CASSLFTGGNTEAFF. The DNA for the CDR3 is TGTGCCAGCAGTTTATTTACAGGGGGGAACACTGAAGCTTTCTTT.

The chain has TRBV20-1 and TRBJ2-1; 8 nucleotides align to TRBD2. The ends lost 0 bases at V and 10 bases at J; junction bases unmatched: 11. Germline loops: CDR1 DFQATT, CDR2 SNEGSKA (reference sequence). CDR3 length: 15 residues. CDR3 nucleotides: TGCAGTGCTAGAGAATCTTCGGGAGGGTCCTACGAGCAGTTCTTC. Translated: CSARESSGGSYEQFF.

The chain joins TRBV5-5 to TRBJ2-3; 8 bases are a match to TRBD1. The CDR3 consists of 14 residues. The germline V gene encodes CDR1 SGHKS and CDR2 YYEKEE (reference sequence). The junction had 6 bases not matched to a gene; V was cut back by 4 bases and J by 5 bases. CDR3 nucleotide sequence: TGTGCCAGCAGCAAGGGACAGGTCCTAGATACGCAGTATTTT. This gives the protein CASSKGQVLDTQYF.

The sample holds a few counts of this clonotype. The J gene is TRBJ2-6, the V gene TRBV12-5; 7 nucleotides match TRBD1. Trimming cost V 6 bases and J 0 bases; bases outside gene matches: 11. The CDR3 is 18 residues long. Germline V gene data show CDR1 as LGHNT and CDR2 as FRNRAP. Here the CDR3 reads CASGLSDRTPSGANVLTF. DNA for the CDR3: TGTGCTAGTGGCCTCTCGGACAGGACCCCCTCTGGGGCCAACGTCCTGACTTTC.

There are a few counts of this clonotype. This chain connects TRBV4-1 to TRBJ2-4, with D hard to call. Looked up from germline, CDR1 is MGHRA and CDR2 is YSYEKL. V lost 0 bases and J lost 1, with 10 bases in between. The CDR3 has 16 residues. The CDR3 here is CASSQDRGAAKNIQYF. Written as DNA, the CDR3 is TGCGCCAGCAGCCAAGATCGCGGCGCCGCCAAAAACATTCAGTACTTC.